The 32 T cell receptor beta chains below all came from one sample that was sequenced in a study of blood T cell repertoires in COVID-19. Profiled with immunoSEQ multiplex PCR; TCRdb holds only in-frame clones, not every one. This sample has 400,000 to 550,000 clones; 80% to 90% occur once, and the top ten carry more than 4%. The sequencing sample was made of peripheral blood. These TCRs come from a woman under 40 with acute or convalescent COVID-19.

The chain couples TRBV19 to TRBJ1-2, with 7 bases identical to TRBD1. Germline V gives CDR1 LNHDA, CDR2 SQIVND (reference sequence). CDR3 length: 14 amino acids. J gave up 4 bases and V 3 bases, and 5 bases lay outside the gene matches. In DNA, the CDR3 is TGTGCCAGTAGTATGATCCGGACAGGCTATGGCTACACCTTC. Protein sequence: CASSMIRTGYGYTF.

The chain couples TRBV7-8 to TRBJ1-6; the match to TRBD1 covers 8 bases. This CDR3 is 14 amino acids long. The junction had 4 bases not matched to a gene; V was cut back by 5 bases and J by 7 bases. The germline V gene has CDR1 SGHVS and CDR2 FQNEAQ. The CDR3 coding sequence is TGTGCCAGCAGCCCAGGACAGGGAAATTCACCCCTCCACTTT. Its translation is CASSPGQGNSPLHF.

V usage is TRBV2 and J usage is TRBJ1-2; 9 bases are a match to TRBD1. After removal of 10 bases from V and 7 bases from J, the junction contained 13 bases not matched to a gene. The CDR3 sequence is 14 residues long. CDR1 is SNHLY, CDR2 FYNNEI, per germline. This CDR3 is CANLPEQGAGGYTF. In nucleotides, the CDR3 is TGTGCCAACCTACCAGAACAGGGGGCGGGTGGCTACACCTTC.

This sequence joins TRBV29-1 and TRBJ2-7, with a tentative D call TRBD1 (6 bases). The V gene's germline CDR1 is SQVTM and CDR2 ANQGSEA. The CDR3 totals 14 residues. Trimming stripped 5 bases from V and 6 bases from J, with 20 bases between. The CDR3 coding sequence is TGCAGCGTTCTGAAGGGAACAGGGTCAGGCGAGCAGTACTTC. It yields the protein CSVLKGTGSGEQYF.

CDR3 protein: CASSRTMTSGGSSGEQYF. CDR3 bases: TGTGCCAGCAGCCGAACCATGACTAGCGGGGGGTCTTCGGGAGAGCAGTACTTC. The chain has TRBV3-1 (or the pseudogene TRBV3-2) and TRBJ2-7; 13 bases line up with TRBD2. The germline CDR1 and CDR2 sequences are LGHDT and YNNKEL (reference sequence). This CDR3 has 18 residues. V was pared by 4 bases and J by 7 bases, with 16 bases of the junction left unmatched.

The chain recombines TRBV21-1 with TRBJ2-3; the table's D call, TRBD2, has no DNA check behind it. TRBV21-1 is a pseudogene locus. CDR3 length: 19 residues. The CDR3 coding sequence is TGTGCCAGCAGCGGACGACTCAAGCGGGCGTGGATTAGCACAGATACGCAGTATTTT. It specifies CASSGRLKRAWISTDTQYF.

The chain is built from TRBV5-1 and TRBJ2-2; no firm D call. From germline, CDR1 is SGHRS and CDR2 YFSETQ. The CDR3 has 13 residues. Trimming removed 7 bases from V and 6 bases from J, with 13 bases in between. The CDR3 DNA reads as TGCGCCAGCCGATTGAGCCCCTCCGGGGAGCTGTTTTTT. This sequence encodes CASRLSPSGELFF.

This clone was recorded once. This chain connects TRBV28 to TRBJ2-7; TRBD1 aligns across 8 bases. With 7 bases clipped from V and 2 bases from J, the junction kept 10 bases outside the gene matches. Germline V gene sequence: CDR1 MDHEN, CDR2 SYDVKM. CDR3 size: 15 residues. As DNA, the CDR3 is TGTGCCAGCACTCACAGGGGGGAACTGCCCTACGAGCAGTACTTC. It translates to CASTHRGELPYEQYF.

V gene TRBV6-5 combines with J gene TRBJ1-1; 8 nucleotides align to TRBD1. The CDR3 contains 12 residues. Trimming at V came to 6 bases and at J to 6 bases, leaving 3 bases not matched to a gene. The V gene's germline CDR1 is MNHEY and CDR2 SVGAGI. CDR3 DNA: TGTGCCAGCAGCGCAGGGGGCGCTGAAGCTTTCTTT. Residues: CASSAGGAEAFF.

The V gene is TRBV6-5, the J gene TRBJ1-5; D remains unclear. Germline lookup yields CDR1 MNHEY and CDR2 SVGAGI. The CDR3 is 13 residues long. V dropped 5 bases and J dropped 5 bases, with 10 bases sitting between them. The CDR3 sequence is CASSTTVDQPQHF. The CDR3 bases are TGTGCCAGCAGTACCACAGTAGATCAGCCCCAGCATTTT.

The chain combines TRBV4-2 with TRBJ2-2, with D maybe TRBD2 (6 bases). Looked up from germline, CDR1 is LGHNA and CDR2 is YNFKEQ. The CDR3 length is 14 residues. Trimming removed 0 bases at V and 7 bases at J, with 9 bases between. The CDR3 here is CASSQDLGGGELFF. DNA for the CDR3: TGTGCCAGCAGCCAAGATTTGGGGGGCGGGGAGCTGTTTTTT.

The rearrangement links TRBV5-1 to TRBJ1-3, with D possibly TRBD1 on 6 matching bases. The V gene lost 2 bases and the J gene lost 0 bases, with 15 bases spanning the gap. Germline lookup yields CDR1 SGHRS and CDR2 YFSETQ. The CDR3 loop spans 17 amino acids. In DNA, the CDR3 is TGCGCCAGCAGCTTTGGGCCACAGGGAAGCTCTGGAAACACCATATATTTT. Translation: CASSFGPQGSSGNTIYF.

In the case of this clone: Given a much more abundant clone one base away, this may be a read error. V usage is TRBV7-8 and J usage is TRBJ1-5, with D maybe TRBD1 (6 bases). This CDR3 has 13 amino acids. The V gene's germline CDR1 is SGHVS and CDR2 FQNEAQ. V was clipped by 5 bases and J by 4 bases, with 9 bases between them. This chain's CDR3 is CASSPGQNQPQHF. The CDR3 nucleotides read TGTGCCAGCAGCCCCGGACAGAATCAGCCCCAGCATTTT.

The rearrangement links TRBV29-1 to TRBJ2-1, with TRBD2 identical over 8 bases. CDR1 is SQVTM and CDR2 is ANQGSEA in the germline V gene. CDR3 length equals 15 residues. V lost 3 bases to trimming and J lost 4 bases; unmatched junction nucleotides: 8. The CDR3 nucleotides are TGCAGCGTTGAGTTCTTTAGCGGGGCTTACAATGAGCAGTTCTTC. Protein sequence: CSVEFFSGAYNEQFF.

This chain links TRBV3-1 (or the pseudogene TRBV3-2) with TRBJ2-3, with 10 bases matching TRBD1. V gave up 6 bases and J gave up 3 bases; unmatched junction bases: 6. In germline, CDR1 is LGHDT, CDR2 YNNKEL (reference sequence). This CDR3 comprises 15 residues. The CDR3 protein is CASRSGQGVTDTQYF. DNA of the CDR3: TGTGCCAGCAGATCCGGACAGGGGGTAACAGATACGCAGTATTTT.

The V gene is TRBV6-5, the J gene TRBJ1-4, with D unclear. V lost 5 bases to trimming and J lost 7 bases, with 14 bases between them. The CDR3 contains 14 residues. Germline loops: CDR1 MNHEY, CDR2 SVGAGI. Here the CDR3 DNA reads TGTGCCAGCAGTCGCCAGGCCGAGGGTGAAAAACTGTTTTTT. Its protein is CASSRQAEGEKLFF.

This chain joins TRBV4-2 and TRBJ2-2; D uncertain. Germline CDR1 is LGHNA and CDR2 is YNFKEQ. The CDR3 sequence is 12 residues long. V was pared by 6 bases and J by 6 bases, with 8 bases between. CDR3 DNA: TGTGCCAGCAGACGGGTCTCCGGGGAGCTGTTTTTT. It encodes CASRRVSGELFF.

A single count supports this clone. This chain links TRBV6-6 with TRBJ1-4, with a tentative D call TRBD1 (6 bases). The germline CDR1 and CDR2 sequences are MNHNY and SVGAGI (reference sequence). The CDR3 length is 16 residues. Trimming pared 10 bases from V and 0 bases from J, leaving 18 bases between. CDR3 loop: CATDPGHIATNEKLFF. In DNA, the CDR3 is TGTGCCACCGACCCGGGACATATAGCAACTAATGAAAAACTGTTTTTT.

The chain carries TRBV5-4 and TRBJ2-1; TRBD2 aligns across 10 bases. The CDR3 totals 14 residues. The V segment lost 2 bases and the J segment 5 bases; nucleotides outside the gene matches: 1. CDR1 SGHNT and CDR2 YYREEE come from the germline V gene (reference sequence). The CDR3 sequence is CASSLAGGDNEQFF. Written as DNA, the CDR3 is TGTGCCAGCAGCTTAGCGGGGGGGGACAATGAGCAGTTCTTC.

The CDR3 is CASRKQGLSYNEQFF. Written as DNA, the CDR3 is TGTGCCAGCAGAAAACAGGGGTTATCCTACAATGAGCAGTTCTTC. V gene TRBV6-5 combines with J gene TRBJ2-1, with 7 bases identical to TRBD1. J was trimmed by 1 base and V by 6 bases; bases with no gene match: 6. The CDR3 is made up of 15 amino acids. CDR1 is MNHEY, CDR2 SVGAGI, per germline.

The chain employs TRBV5-4 and TRBJ2-1; 8 bases match TRBD1. V gave up 6 bases and J gave up 8 bases; unmatched junction bases: 13. Germline assignment: CDR1 SGHNT and CDR2 YYREEE (reference sequence). This CDR3 contains 15 residues. This CDR3 reads CASNIWTGLDDEQFF. CDR3 DNA sequence: TGTGCCAGCAACATTTGGACAGGGTTGGACGATGAGCAGTTCTTC.

The chain's CDR3 is CASSPHHNEQFF. The CDR3 nucleotides are TGTGCCAGCAGCCCCCATCACAATGAGCAGTTCTTC. The genes are TRBV7-9 and TRBJ2-1; D remains ambiguous. The CDR3 is made up of 12 amino acids. In germline, CDR1 is SEHNR, CDR2 FQNEAQ (reference sequence). Trimming took 5 bases from V and 5 from J, leaving 7 bases between them.

The rearrangement uses TRBV5-4 and TRBJ2-7; D gene uncertain. Between the trimmed V and J ends, which lost 0 bases and 7 bases, there was a span of 11 bases. The CDR3 sequence is 13 residues long. CDR1 is SGHNT and CDR2 is YYREEE in the germline V gene (reference sequence). The chain's CDR3 is CASSLGGYVEQYF. In DNA form, the CDR3 reads TGTGCCAGCAGCTTGGGCGGCTACGTTGAGCAGTACTTC.

J is TRBJ2-1 and V is TRBV7-8, with TRBD2 matching 13 bases. CDR1 and CDR2 from the germline V gene are SGHVS and FQNEAQ. The V and J ends lost 5 bases and 0 bases, in that order; junction bases with no gene match: 7. The CDR3 spans 18 residues. CDR3 loop: CASSPTSGGPSSYNEQFF. The CDR3 DNA sequence: TGTGCCAGCAGCCCGACTAGCGGGGGGCCAAGCTCCTACAATGAGCAGTTCTTC.

The chain couples TRBV2 to TRBJ2-4; 12 bases are shared with TRBD1. CDR3 length: 15 amino acids. Unmatched junction bases numbered 11, after V lost 2 bases and J lost 15 bases. Germline V lookup: CDR1 SNHLY, CDR2 FYNNEI. DNA of the CDR3: TGTGCCAGCAGTGAATTAACCGGGACAGGGGGCGTTTGGTACTTC. Amino acids: CASSELTGTGGVWYF.

The chain joins TRBV25-1 to TRBJ2-5, with D possibly TRBD1 on 6 matching bases. Germline CDR1 and CDR2: MGHDK and SYGVNS. The CDR3 sequence is 13 residues long. V lost 0 bases and J lost 7, with 9 bases in between. The CDR3 reads CASSEYGGRTQYF. CDR3 DNA sequence: TGTGCCAGCAGTGAATATGGGGGCCGGACCCAGTACTTC.

The V and J genes are TRBV5-5 and TRBJ1-3; D not certain. The CDR3 extends over 16 amino acids. V lost 8 bases and J 0 bases, leaving 18 bases between the germline ends. CDR1 is SGHKS and CDR2 is YYEKEE in the germline V gene (reference sequence). For the CDR3, the DNA is TGTGCCAGTAAAAAAGAGGCGCCCTACTCTGGAAACACCATATATTTT. Protein sequence: CASKKEAPYSGNTIYF.

The rearrangement joins TRBV2 to TRBJ1-5; 8 nucleotides align to TRBD1. J was trimmed by 6 bases and V by 6 bases; bases with no gene match: 4. The germline V gene has CDR1 SNHLY and CDR2 FYNNEI. The CDR3 sequence is 13 residues long. CDR3 sequence: CASRVRGPQPQHF. CDR3 nucleotides: TGTGCCAGCAGGGTCAGGGGGCCTCAGCCCCAGCATTTT.

Ten or more counts support this clone. The V call is TRBV3-1 (or the pseudogene TRBV3-2), the J call TRBJ2-3, with TRBD2 identical over 13 bases. The germline V gene has CDR1 LGHDT and CDR2 YNNKEL (reference sequence). The CDR3 spans 18 residues. V lost 4 bases, J lost 5 bases, and 12 bases stayed unmatched. The CDR3 DNA sequence: TGTGCCAGCAGCCTCGGCCCCCCAACTAGCGGGGGGGTAGATACGCAGTATTTT. Protein sequence: CASSLGPPTSGGVDTQYF.

This chain connects TRBV5-4 to TRBJ2-1; 10 nucleotides match TRBD2. The germline CDR1 and CDR2 sequences are SGHNT and YYREEE (reference sequence). This CDR3 has 15 residues. The ends lost 4 bases at V and 7 bases at J; junction bases unmatched: 8. The CDR3 nucleotides read TGTGCCAGCAGCGCCGGACTAGCGGCGTCGAATGAGCAGTTCTTC. It encodes CASSAGLAASNEQFF.

The CDR3 sequence is CASSPDTTGELFF. The DNA of the CDR3 is TGTGCCAGCAGCCCCGACACCACCGGGGAGCTGTTTTTT. This rearrangement joins TRBV7-3 to TRBJ2-2; D is ambiguous. Trimming removed 5 bases at V and 4 bases at J, with 8 bases between. Germline V CDR1 and CDR2: SGHTA, FQGTGA. This CDR3 has 13 amino acids.

The rearrangement links TRBV3-1 (or the pseudogene TRBV3-2) to TRBJ2-5, with 9 nucleotides matching TRBD1. The germline V gene encodes CDR1 LGHDT and CDR2 YNNKEL (reference sequence). The CDR3 covers 14 residues. V gave up 3 bases and J gave up 5 bases; unmatched junction bases: 4. Here the CDR3 DNA reads TGTGCCAGCAGCCAGTGGACAGGGGATGAGACCCAGTACTTC. It is translated as CASSQWTGDETQYF.